This record covers a single TCR beta chain. After removal of 3 bases from V and 6 bases from J, the junction contained 9 bases not matched to a gene. This CDR3 contains 16 residues. Germline CDR1 and CDR2: MGHRA and YSYEKL. The table came from immunoSEQ multiplex PCR; TCRdb's copy has only in-frame clones and leaves some out. The data show about 120,000 clones, about 85% seen once. This entry is derived from a study of blood T cell repertoires in COVID-19. Across the whole study: Donors in the United States, Italy and Spain gave samples during acute or convalescent COVID-19.

Sequencing was carried out using peripheral blood. This clonotype was obtained from a human donor in a cohort sampled during active COVID-19. The chain is built from TRBV4-1 and TRBJ2-1; TRBD1 matches 9 bases. The CDR3 DNA follows: TGCGCCAGCAGCCAGCCACACCGGGACAGGGTCAATGAGCAGTTCTTC. This codes for CASSQPHRDRVNEQFF.